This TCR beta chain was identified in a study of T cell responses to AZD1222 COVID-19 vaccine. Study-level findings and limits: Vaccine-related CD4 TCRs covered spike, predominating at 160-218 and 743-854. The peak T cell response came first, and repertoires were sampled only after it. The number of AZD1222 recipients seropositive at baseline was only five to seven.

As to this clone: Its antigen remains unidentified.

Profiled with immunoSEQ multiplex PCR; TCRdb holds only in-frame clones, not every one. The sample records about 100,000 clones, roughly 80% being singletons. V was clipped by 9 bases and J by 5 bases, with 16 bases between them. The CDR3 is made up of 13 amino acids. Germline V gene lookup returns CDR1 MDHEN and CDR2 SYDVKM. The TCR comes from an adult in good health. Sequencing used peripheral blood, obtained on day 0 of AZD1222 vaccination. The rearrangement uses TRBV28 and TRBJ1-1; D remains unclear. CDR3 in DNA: TGTGCCAGTACCAAGGGCAGGAGAACTGAAGCTTTCTTT. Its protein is CASTKGRRTEAFF.